This TCR beta chain emerged from a study of T cells after yellow fever vaccination (dated by TCRdb to between 2018 and 2021). Study-wide context: The SMART-Seq v4 Ultra Low Input RNA kit was used to prepare libraries from fractions with low cell numbers. To follow T-cell clones before and after both primary and booster YFV17D yellow fever vaccination, bulk TCR alpha and beta repertoires underwent longitudinal sequencing. Two healthy male donors made up the cohort, one aged 18 to 29 years and the other aged 30 to 40 years. Blood samples were taken at several timepoints before and after primary and secondary immunization, and bulk PBMC replicates and cell subsets were isolated. Overall results and qualifications from the work: FACS-sorted repertoires could contain abundant contaminating clonotypes from the bulk population, so computational filtering was required. A small share of clonotypes was detected in both CD4 and CD8 compartments, with the overlap likely arising from convergent recombination. Only two donors were included in the study, so the extent to which the findings can be generalized is limited. After the booster, most of the clones that had expanded following primary vaccination were detected again (approximately 95% of CD4 and around 90% of CD8), which suggests that memory was broadly maintained. Compared with the primary T-cell response, the secondary T-cell response was faster but weaker, reaching its peak on day 5 rather than on day 15.

This clonotype was picked up a small number of times. Its antigen has not been determined. No per-base quality is available; no much larger clone lies one base away. This sample's treatment or condition label indicates: live attenuated yellow fever vaccine strain. At each blood-draw timepoint, two biological replicates of bulk PBMCs were collected. A standard Ficoll-Paque protocol was used to isolate PBMCs from peripheral blood. RNA was extracted with TriZol from bulk PBMCs, CD4 and CD8 fractions, and dextramer-positive and dextramer-negative fractions. TCR cDNA was synthesized by 5'RACE template switching, which introduced a universal primer site and unique molecular identifiers. Priming for cDNA synthesis came from both the TCR alpha and TCR beta constant segments. Two PCR steps were used to amplify libraries, with sample barcodes and sequencing adapters being added in the second step. Libraries were sequenced on Illumina HiSeq 2500 (2x100 bp) or NovaSeq (2x150 bp). As for how the authors treated the data: MIGEC was used to demultiplex reads and collapse the reads into UMI consensus sequences, and MiXCR was used for V(D)J alignment. Vaccine-responding clonotypes were defined with edgeR using replicate PBMC samples, requiring FDR below 0.01 and a log2 fold change above 5 up to day 15. Bulk clonotypes were assigned CD4 or CD8 identity according to which sequenced CD4 or CD8 repertoire held them at higher abundance. TCRdb passed the public sequencing reads through fastp at Q25 and MiXCR, retaining productive beta sequences. Rows merge per CDR3 protein into single entries with the most common DNA and genes. Clone size and V and J calls follow TCRdb, not the original study. Here the sample has roughly 340,000 distinct CDR3 sequences; about 8.7% occur a single time. Over 15% of the sample is held by the ten biggest clonotypes.

This sequence was found in a man younger than 30 who received the YFV17D yellow fever vaccine. The specimen comprised PBMCs, sampled on the day of the first yellow fever vaccination.

The DNA sequence reads TGTGCCAGCAGCTCCTCCGGGACCCAACATCAGCCCCAGCATTTT. Translated, it reads CASSSSGTQHQPQHF. The chain uses TRBV7-9 and TRBJ1-5; TRBD1 is a possible D gene, resting on 5 matching bases. V and J are truncated by 4 bases and 5 bases respectively, leaving an intervening sequence of 15 bases. CDR1 and CDR2 were assigned from the germline V gene (reference sequence) as SEHNR and FQNEAQ. The CDR3 measures 15 amino acids from cysteine to phenylalanine. Only the CDR3 portion is preserved as DNA: 45 bases, with reading frame beginning at the first base. This CDR3, with the reference TRBV7-9 and TRBJ1-5 proteins standing in past its ends, gives the full variable domain DTGVSQNPRHKITKRGQNVTFRCDPISEHNRLYWYRQTLGQGPEFLTYFQNEAQLEKSRLLSDRFSAERPKGSFSTLEIQRTEQGDSAMYLCASSSSGTQHQPQHFGDGTRLSIL.